This TCR beta chain was found in a study of T cell responses to AZD1222 COVID-19 vaccine. Generated by immunoSEQ multiplex PCR, the TCRdb table keeps only in-frame clones and is missing some. Of about 130,000 clones listed, roughly 92% are singletons. This receptor was taken from an adult who received the AZD1222 COVID-19 vaccine. The source material was peripheral blood, sampled 28 days after the second AZD1222 dose.

CDR3 region: CASSRGLAYDYEQYF. The DNA for the CDR3 is TGTGCCAGCAGCAGAGGACTAGCATACGACTACGAGCAGTACTTC. The chain combines TRBV7-2 with TRBJ2-7, with 8 bases matching TRBD2. The V and J ends lost 5 bases and 3 bases, in that order; junction bases with no gene match: 9. The CDR3 runs 15 residues. Germline-derived CDR1 and CDR2 are SGHTA and FQGNSA.